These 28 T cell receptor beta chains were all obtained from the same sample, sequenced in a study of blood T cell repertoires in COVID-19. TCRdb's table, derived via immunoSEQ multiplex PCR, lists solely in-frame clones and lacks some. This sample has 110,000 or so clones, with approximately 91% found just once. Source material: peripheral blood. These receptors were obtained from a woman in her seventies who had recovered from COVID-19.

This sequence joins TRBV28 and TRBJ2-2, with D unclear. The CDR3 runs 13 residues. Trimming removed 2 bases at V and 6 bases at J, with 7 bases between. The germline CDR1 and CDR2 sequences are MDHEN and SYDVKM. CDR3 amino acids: CASSLRSPGELFF. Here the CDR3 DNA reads TGTGCCAGCAGTTTACGGTCGCCCGGGGAGCTGTTTTTT.

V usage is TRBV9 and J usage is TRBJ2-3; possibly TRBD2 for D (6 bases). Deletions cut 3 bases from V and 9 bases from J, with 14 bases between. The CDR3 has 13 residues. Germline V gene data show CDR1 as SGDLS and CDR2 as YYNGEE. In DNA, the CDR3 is TGTGCCAGCAGCGGTGGGACTCCAGTAACGCAGTATTTT. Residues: CASSGGTPVTQYF.

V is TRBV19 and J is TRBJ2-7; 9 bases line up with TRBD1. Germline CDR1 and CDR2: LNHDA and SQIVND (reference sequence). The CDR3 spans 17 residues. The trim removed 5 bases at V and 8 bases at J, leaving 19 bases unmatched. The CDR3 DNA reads TGTGCCAGTAGTCCCTTCGCTGCGGGACAGGGAGTTCGCAAGCAGTACTTC. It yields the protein CASSPFAAGQGVRKQYF. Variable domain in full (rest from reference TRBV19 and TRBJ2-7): DGGITQSPKYLFRKEGQNVTLSCEQNLNHDAMYWYRQDPGQGLRLIYYSQIVNDFQKGDIAEGYSVSREKKESFPLTVTSAQKNPTAFYLCASSPFAAGQGVRKQYFGPGTRLTVT.

CDR3 protein: CAWSYGRASGPQHF. CDR3 nucleotides: TGTGCCTGGAGTTACGGGAGGGCTAGTGGGCCCCAGCATTTT. The chain employs TRBV30 and TRBJ1-5; no firm D call. V was shortened by 2 bases and J by 9 bases, with 17 bases between the two germline ends. The length of the CDR3 is 14 residues. The germline CDR1 and CDR2 sequences are GTSNPN and SVGIG (reference sequence).

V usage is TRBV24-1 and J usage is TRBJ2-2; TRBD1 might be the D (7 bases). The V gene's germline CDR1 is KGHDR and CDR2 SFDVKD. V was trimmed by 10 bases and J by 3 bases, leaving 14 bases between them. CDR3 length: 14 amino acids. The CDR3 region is CATEGQMYTGELFF. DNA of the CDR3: TGTGCCACGGAGGGACAGATGTACACCGGGGAGCTGTTTTTT.

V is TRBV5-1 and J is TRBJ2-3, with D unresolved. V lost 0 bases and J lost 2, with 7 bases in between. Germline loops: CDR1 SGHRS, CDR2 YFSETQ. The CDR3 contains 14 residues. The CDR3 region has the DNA TGCGCCAGCAGCTTGGGAGGATTCACAGATACGCAGTATTTT. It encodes CASSLGGFTDTQYF. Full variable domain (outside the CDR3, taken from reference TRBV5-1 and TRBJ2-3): KAGVTQTPRYLIKTRGQQVTLSCSPISGHRSVSWYQQTPGQGLQFLFEYFSETQRNKGNFPGRFSGRQFSNSRSEMNVSTLELGDSALYLCASSLGGFTDTQYFGPGTRLTVL.

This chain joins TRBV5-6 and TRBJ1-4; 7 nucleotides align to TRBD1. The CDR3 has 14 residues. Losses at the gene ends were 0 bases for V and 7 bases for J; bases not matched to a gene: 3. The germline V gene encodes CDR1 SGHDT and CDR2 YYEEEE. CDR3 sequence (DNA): TGTGCCAGCAGCTTGGCGGGACAGCTTGAAAAACTGTTTTTT. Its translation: CASSLAGQLEKLFF.

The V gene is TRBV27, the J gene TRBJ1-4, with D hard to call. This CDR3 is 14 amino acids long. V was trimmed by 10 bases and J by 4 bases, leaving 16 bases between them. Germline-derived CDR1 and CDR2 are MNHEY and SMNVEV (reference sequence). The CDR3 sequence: CATTGVGNNEKLFF. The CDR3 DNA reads TGTGCCACTACGGGAGTCGGGAATAATGAAAAACTGTTTTTT.

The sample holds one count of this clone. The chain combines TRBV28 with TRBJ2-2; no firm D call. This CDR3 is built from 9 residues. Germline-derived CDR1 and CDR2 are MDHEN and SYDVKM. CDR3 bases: TGTGCTATCACCGGGGAGCTGTTTTTT. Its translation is CAITGELFF.

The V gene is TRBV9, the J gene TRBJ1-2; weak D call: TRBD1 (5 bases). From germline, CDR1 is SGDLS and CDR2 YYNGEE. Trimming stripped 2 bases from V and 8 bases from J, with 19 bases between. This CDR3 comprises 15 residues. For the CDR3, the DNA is TGTGCCAGCAGCGTGGTGCCCGACAGTATTGTGGGCTACACCTTC. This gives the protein CASSVVPDSIVGYTF.

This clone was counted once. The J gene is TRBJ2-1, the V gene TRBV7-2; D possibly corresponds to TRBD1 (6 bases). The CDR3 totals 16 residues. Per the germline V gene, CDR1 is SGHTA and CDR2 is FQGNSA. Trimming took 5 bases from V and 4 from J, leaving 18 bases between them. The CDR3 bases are TGTGCCAGCAGCCCCGCCTTTAGCCAGGGGTACAATGAGCAGTTCTTC. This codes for CASSPAFSQGYNEQFF.

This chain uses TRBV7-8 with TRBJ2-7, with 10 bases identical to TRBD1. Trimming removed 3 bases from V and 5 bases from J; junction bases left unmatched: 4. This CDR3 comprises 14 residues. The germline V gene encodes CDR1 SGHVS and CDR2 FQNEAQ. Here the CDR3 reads CASSFDRGQDEQYF. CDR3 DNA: TGTGCCAGCAGCTTTGACAGGGGGCAGGACGAGCAGTACTTC.

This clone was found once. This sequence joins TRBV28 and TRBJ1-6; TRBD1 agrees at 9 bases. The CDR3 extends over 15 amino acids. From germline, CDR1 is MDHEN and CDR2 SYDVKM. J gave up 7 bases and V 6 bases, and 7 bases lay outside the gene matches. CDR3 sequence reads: CASSPRGQGNSPLHF. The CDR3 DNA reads TGTGCCAGCAGCCCTAGGGGACAGGGCAATTCACCCCTCCACTTT.

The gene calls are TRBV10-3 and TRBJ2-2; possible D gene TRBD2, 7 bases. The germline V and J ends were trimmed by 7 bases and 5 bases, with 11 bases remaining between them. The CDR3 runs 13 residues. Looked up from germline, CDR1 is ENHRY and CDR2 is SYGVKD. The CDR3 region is CAITGGETGELFF. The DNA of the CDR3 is TGTGCCATCACGGGGGGCGAAACCGGGGAGCTGTTTTTT.

The chain's CDR3 is CASSLRGRQDTQYF. The CDR3 region has the DNA TGTGCCAGCAGCTTAAGAGGGCGCCAGGATACGCAGTATTTT. The chain employs TRBV7-3 and TRBJ2-3; D may be TRBD2 (5 bases). The CDR3 runs 14 residues. The V gene's germline CDR1 is SGHTA and CDR2 FQGTGA. V dropped 1 base and J dropped 6 bases, with 11 bases sitting between them.

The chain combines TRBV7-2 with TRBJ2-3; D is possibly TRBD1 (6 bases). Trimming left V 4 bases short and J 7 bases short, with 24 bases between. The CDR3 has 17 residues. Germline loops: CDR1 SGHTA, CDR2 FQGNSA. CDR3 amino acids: CASSSRGLDLQGNTQYF. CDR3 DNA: TGTGCCAGCAGCTCCAGGGGTTTGGACCTGCAGGGAAATACGCAGTATTTT. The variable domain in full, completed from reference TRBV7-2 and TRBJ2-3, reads GAGVSQSPSNKVTEKGKDVELRCDPISGHTALYWYRQSLGQGLEFLIYFQGNSAPDKSGLPSDRFSAERTGGSVSTLTIQRTQQEDSAVYLCASSSRGLDLQGNTQYFGPGTRLTVL.

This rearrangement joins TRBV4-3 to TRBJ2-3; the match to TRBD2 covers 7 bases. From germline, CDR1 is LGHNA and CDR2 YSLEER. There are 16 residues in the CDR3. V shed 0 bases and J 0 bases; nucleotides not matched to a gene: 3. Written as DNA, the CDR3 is TGCGCCAGCAGCCAAGAGCGGGAGTTGAGCACAGATACGCAGTATTTT. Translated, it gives CASSQERELSTDTQYF.

This CDR3 is CASSPRGGSGEKLFF. CDR3 sequence (DNA): TGCGCCAGCAGCCCCCGGGGGGGGTCCGGTGAAAAACTGTTTTTT. The genes are TRBV4-3 and TRBJ1-4; perhaps TRBD1 as D (5 bases). Between the trimmed V and J ends, which lost 4 bases and 7 bases, there was a span of 16 bases. CDR1 and CDR2 from the germline V gene are LGHNA and YSLEER. The CDR3 has 15 amino acids.

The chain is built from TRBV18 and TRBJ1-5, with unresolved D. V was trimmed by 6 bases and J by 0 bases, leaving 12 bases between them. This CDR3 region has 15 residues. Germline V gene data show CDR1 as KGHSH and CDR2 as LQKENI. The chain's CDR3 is CASSLGLFSNQPQHF. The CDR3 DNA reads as TGTGCCAGCTCCCTCGGACTGTTTAGCAATCAGCCCCAGCATTTT.

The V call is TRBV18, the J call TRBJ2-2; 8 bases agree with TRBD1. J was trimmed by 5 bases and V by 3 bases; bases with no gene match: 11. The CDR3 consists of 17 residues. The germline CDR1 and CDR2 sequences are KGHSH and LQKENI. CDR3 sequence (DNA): TGTGCCAGCTCACCTTCATCCGGACAGGGACGTACCGGGGAGCTGTTTTTT. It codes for CASSPSSGQGRTGELFF.

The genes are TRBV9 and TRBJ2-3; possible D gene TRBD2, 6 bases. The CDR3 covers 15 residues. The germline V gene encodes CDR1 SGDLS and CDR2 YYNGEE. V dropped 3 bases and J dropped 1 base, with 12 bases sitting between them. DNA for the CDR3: TGTGCCAGCAGCGGAGGGACTTGGGGCACAGATACGCAGTATTTT. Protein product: CASSGGTWGTDTQYF.

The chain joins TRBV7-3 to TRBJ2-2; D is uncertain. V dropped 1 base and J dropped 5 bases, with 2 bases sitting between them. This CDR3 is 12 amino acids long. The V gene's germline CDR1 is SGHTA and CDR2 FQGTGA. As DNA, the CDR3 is TGTGCCAGCAGCTTAATAACCGGGGAGCTGTTTTTT. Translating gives CASSLITGELFF.

CDR3 in DNA: TGTGCCATCAGGGAAGGGAGGGGGCAAGAGACCCAGTACTTC. It specifies CAIREGRGQETQYF. The rearrangement joins TRBV10-3 to TRBJ2-5, with a possible D match to TRBD2 (7 bases). Germline CDR1 and CDR2: ENHRY and SYGVKD. V was trimmed by 6 bases and J by 2 bases, leaving 13 bases between them. The CDR3 extends over 14 amino acids.

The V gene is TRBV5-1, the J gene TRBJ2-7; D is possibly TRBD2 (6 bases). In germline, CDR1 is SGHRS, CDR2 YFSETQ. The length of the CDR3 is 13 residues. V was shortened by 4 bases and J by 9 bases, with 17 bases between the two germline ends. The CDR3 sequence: CASSDAGLQWQYF. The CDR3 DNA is TGCGCCAGCAGCGATGCGGGGCTACAATGGCAGTACTTC.

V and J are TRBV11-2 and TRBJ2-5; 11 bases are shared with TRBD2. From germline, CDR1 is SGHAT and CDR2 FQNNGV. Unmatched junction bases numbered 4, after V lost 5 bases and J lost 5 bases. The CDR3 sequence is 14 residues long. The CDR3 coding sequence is TGTGCCAGCAGCGCCGTAGCGGGGGGGGAGACCCAGTACTTC. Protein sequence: CASSAVAGGETQYF.

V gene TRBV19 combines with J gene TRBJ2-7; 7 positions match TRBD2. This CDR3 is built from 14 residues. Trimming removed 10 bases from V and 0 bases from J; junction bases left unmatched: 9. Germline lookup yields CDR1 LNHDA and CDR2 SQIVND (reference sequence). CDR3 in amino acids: CATGDYPRSYEQYF. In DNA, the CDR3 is TGTGCCACTGGGGACTACCCCCGCTCCTACGAGCAGTACTTC. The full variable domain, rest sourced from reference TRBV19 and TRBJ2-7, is DGGITQSPKYLFRKEGQNVTLSCEQNLNHDAMYWYRQDPGQGLRLIYYSQIVNDFQKGDIAEGYSVSREKKESFPLTVTSAQKNPTAFYLCATGDYPRSYEQYFGPGTRLTVT.

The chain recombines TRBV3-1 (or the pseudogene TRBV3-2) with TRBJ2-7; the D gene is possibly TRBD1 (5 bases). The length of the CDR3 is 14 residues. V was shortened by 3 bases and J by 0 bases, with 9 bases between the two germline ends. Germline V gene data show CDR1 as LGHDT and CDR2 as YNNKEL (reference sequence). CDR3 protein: CASSQTASSYEQYF. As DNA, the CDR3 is TGTGCCAGCAGCCAGACAGCCAGCTCCTACGAGCAGTACTTC.

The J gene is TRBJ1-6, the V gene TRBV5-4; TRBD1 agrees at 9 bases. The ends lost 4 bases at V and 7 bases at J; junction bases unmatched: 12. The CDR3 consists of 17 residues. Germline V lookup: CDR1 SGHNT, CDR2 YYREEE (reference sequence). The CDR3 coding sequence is TGTGCCAGCAGCCCCCGGGGGACAGGGACGGGGAATTCACCCCTCCACTTT. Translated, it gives CASSPRGTGTGNSPLHF.